A single T cell receptor (beta chain) is shown here with its context. It has no known antigen specificity. Base qualities are not recorded, but no much larger clone differs from it by a single base. V drops 4 bases and J drops 4 bases, leaving 5 bases in between. The CDR3 runs 12 residues from the cysteine to the phenylalanine. CDR3 DNA only is kept here, 36 bases in frame from base 1. This sample stems from a study of blood T cell repertoires in COVID-19 (TCRdb year 2020). Study-wide context: Samples from collaborators originated in the United States, Italy and Spain and spanned both the acute and convalescent phases of COVID-19. HLA class I and class II types, where available, came from metadata supplied by the sample provider rather than from assay-based typing. The prospective study material was composed of cDNA or gDNA derived from T cells, B-cell-depleted T cells, or PBMCs. Nearly every sample came with metadata listing a de-identified subject ID, COVID-19 status, age in years and sex. The dataset comprised deeply sampled blood TCRbeta repertoires from subjects exposed to, actively infected with, or recovered from COVID-19. The repertoires were released in a freely available public database intended as a resource for research on the immune response to SARS-CoV-2. Samples came from the ongoing ImmuneRACE study (first 160 participants) plus 1,254 subjects from 6 global collaborators.

The study at large found these results: Clinical and demographic metadata were provided uncurated, with the amount varying by source and participant.

The immunoSEQ Assay, a bias-controlled multiplex PCR, was used to amplify TCRbeta CDR3 regions from genomic DNA. Per the original workflow: Within the assay, amplification of reference gene primers was used to estimate how many nucleated cells each sample contained. Sequence reads were collapsed and filtered to measure the absolute abundance of every unique TCRbeta CDR3 rearrangement. For each sample, productive Simpson clonality was calculated as the square root of Simpson's diversity index over productive rearrangements. Held by TCRdb, this immuneACCESS table contains in-frame sequences only and omits some clones. Under half of the omission traces to an unresolved V gene where checked; the cause of the rest is unknown. V, J and clone size are taken as reported in that table, and D and trimming were inferred from the DNA itself. In all, the sample holds roughly 97,000 clones, and about 91% of those were seen once. The ten largest clones take up approximately 6% of the sample.

Collaborating institutions collected whole blood in K2EDTA tubes following their own protocols. For TCRbeta analysis, collaborators shipped samples in one of three forms: frozen whole blood, isolated PBMCs, or DNA extracted from either of those sample types. Material for sequencing was peripheral blood. The V gene is TRBV23-1 and the J gene is TRBJ2-1, with no confident D gene call. TRBV23-1 is placed among ORFs of uncertain function. The source of this sequence is a human donor in a cohort sampled during active COVID-19. The DNA is as follows: TGCGCCAGCAGTCCCCCATACAATGAGCAGTTCTTC. Translated, it gives CASSPPYNEQFF.